One and the same sample provided the 15 T cell receptor beta chains below, sequenced in a study of blood T cell repertoires in COVID-19. Clones were sequenced by immunoSEQ multiplex PCR, and TCRdb holds only the in-frame ones, with some missing. This sample has fewer than 70,000 clones, with 78% found just once. What was sequenced was peripheral blood. The origin of the receptors is a human donor in a cohort sampled during active COVID-19.

The chain is built from TRBV15 and TRBJ1-2; D not resolved. The V gene's germline CDR1 is LNHNV and CDR2 YYDKDF (reference sequence). Trimming removed 5 bases at V and 2 bases at J, with 12 bases between. This CDR3 comprises 14 residues. The CDR3 nucleotides read TGTGCCACCAGCCCGGACGCGGGAAACTATGGCTACACCTTC. It yields the protein CATSPDAGNYGYTF.

This clone showed up just once. The chain is built from TRBV9 and TRBJ2-7; 11 nucleotides match TRBD2. This CDR3 region has 15 residues. Germline lookup yields CDR1 SGDLS and CDR2 YYNGEE. Trimming at V came to 2 bases and at J to 7 bases, leaving 8 bases not matched to a gene. The CDR3 DNA follows: TGTGCCAGCAGCGTCTCTAGCGGGAGGTCGCGTGAGCAGTACTTC. Translated, it gives CASSVSSGRSREQYF.

The gene calls are TRBV21-1 and TRBJ2-6; the table calls TRBD1, which could not be checked here. TRBV21-1 is reported as a pseudogene. This CDR3 has 17 residues. CDR3 bases: TGTGCCAGCAGGGGAACAGGGGAGATCTCTGGGGCCAACGTCCTGACTTTC. Protein product: CASRGTGEISGANVLTF.

The gene calls are TRBV20-1 and TRBJ1-1; D gene unclear. V lost 1 base to trimming and J lost 11 bases, with 8 bases between them. The length of the CDR3 is 10 residues. The germline gives CDR1 DFQATT, CDR2 SNEGSKA (reference sequence). CDR3 nucleotides: TGCAGTGCTAGAGTCGCGGCCGCTTTCTTT. This codes for CSARVAAAFF.

This chain joins TRBV2 and TRBJ2-7, with 7 bases matching TRBD1. The CDR3 runs to 19 residues. Germline loops: CDR1 SNHLY, CDR2 FYNNEI. V lost 5 bases, J lost 2 bases, and 21 bases stayed unmatched. CDR3 loop: CASSNPGQYSFKLTYEQYF. CDR3 coding DNA: TGTGCCAGCAGTAACCCGGGACAGTACTCCTTCAAACTAACCTACGAGCAGTACTTC.

V and J are TRBV19 and TRBJ1-5; 8 nucleotides align to TRBD1. The V gene end was trimmed by 5 bases and the J gene end by 2 bases; junction bases not matched to a gene: 5. Germline CDR1 is LNHDA and CDR2 is SQIVND (reference sequence). The CDR3 spans 15 residues. CDR3 region: CASSSDRGGNQPQHF. CDR3 DNA: TGTGCCAGTAGTTCCGACAGGGGTGGCAATCAGCCCCAGCATTTT.

V gene TRBV28 combines with J gene TRBJ1-2; D gene ambiguous. CDR1 and CDR2 (germline): MDHEN, SYDVKM. V lost 2 bases and J lost 6, with 16 bases in between. This CDR3 has 15 residues. CDR3 nucleotide sequence: TGTGCCAGCAGTTTAAAGCAGGTGGGCTTTGATGGCTACACCTTC. Its translation: CASSLKQVGFDGYTF.

This clone was counted a few times. The rearrangement joins TRBV28 to TRBJ1-4; D may be TRBD1 (6 bases). Germline CDR1 reads MDHEN; CDR2 reads SYDVKM. The CDR3 is 12 residues long. The ends were cut back, 5 bases at V and 16 bases at J, with 17 bases in the middle. The CDR3 coding sequence is TGTGCCAGCAGTGTCGACAGGCGTCTTCCGTTTTTT. Protein product: CASSVDRRLPFF.

The chain combines TRBV5-1 with TRBJ2-5, with D perhaps matching TRBD2 (5 bases). Trimming cost V 1 base and J 4 bases, with 14 bases left between them. The V gene's germline CDR1 is SGHRS and CDR2 YFSETQ. CDR3 size: 15 residues. For the CDR3, the DNA is TGCGCCAGCAGCTTGACGTTAGCGATGACAGAGACCCAGTACTTC. Amino acid sequence: CASSLTLAMTETQYF.

The J gene is TRBJ1-2, the V gene TRBV6-2 or TRBV6-3; no reliable D call. This CDR3 is 14 amino acids long. Germline-derived CDR1 and CDR2 are MNHEY and SVGEGT. V was cut by 2 bases and J by 6 bases, with 13 bases left in between. CDR3 in amino acids: CASSYGGDPNGYTF. CDR3 bases: TGTGCCAGCAGTTACGGCGGGGATCCCAATGGCTACACCTTC.

This clone was detected once. This chain uses TRBV19 with TRBJ2-7; TRBD2 might be the D (5 bases). Germline CDR1 is LNHDA and CDR2 is SQIVND (reference sequence). This CDR3 has 16 residues. Trimming cost V 3 bases and J 0 bases, with 15 bases left between them. The CDR3 sequence is CASSIRRPASSYEQYF. For the CDR3, the DNA is TGTGCCAGTAGTATCCGGAGGCCAGCTAGCTCCTACGAGCAGTACTTC.

The chain employs TRBV28 and TRBJ2-4, with a possible D match to TRBD1 (6 bases). CDR1 is MDHEN, CDR2 SYDVKM, per germline. This CDR3 has 14 residues. Trimming removed 2 bases from V and 6 bases from J, with 11 bases in between. The CDR3 sequence: CASSLGGRGNIQYF. The CDR3 DNA reads as TGTGCCAGCAGTTTAGGTGGCAGGGGAAACATTCAGTACTTC.

The chain carries TRBV15 and TRBJ2-1; D is uncertain. Trimming stripped 0 bases from V and 12 bases from J, with 12 bases between. CDR1 is LNHNV, CDR2 YYDKDF, per germline (reference sequence). The CDR3 is made up of 13 amino acids. CDR3 DNA: TGTGCCACCAGCAGAGATTTGCGAGATCGGCAGTTCTTC. This gives the protein CATSRDLRDRQFF.

The chain joins TRBV4-1 to TRBJ2-3; possibly TRBD2 for D (6 bases). Germline V gene lookup returns CDR1 MGHRA and CDR2 YSYEKL. The CDR3 covers 17 residues. V was cut by 2 bases and J by 3 bases, with 18 bases left in between. The CDR3 loop is CASSQWWEARGTDTQYF. The CDR3 DNA is TGCGCCAGCAGCCAATGGTGGGAGGCTAGAGGTACAGATACGCAGTATTTT.

The genes are TRBV11-3 and TRBJ2-1, with a tentative D call TRBD1 (7 bases). Germline CDR1 reads SGHNT; CDR2 reads YENEEA. The CDR3 sequence is 13 residues long. V was shortened by 5 bases and J by 6 bases, with 11 bases between the two germline ends. Here the CDR3 reads CASSRQGLNEQFF. CDR3 DNA: TGTGCCAGCAGCCGACAGGGACTCAATGAGCAGTTCTTC.